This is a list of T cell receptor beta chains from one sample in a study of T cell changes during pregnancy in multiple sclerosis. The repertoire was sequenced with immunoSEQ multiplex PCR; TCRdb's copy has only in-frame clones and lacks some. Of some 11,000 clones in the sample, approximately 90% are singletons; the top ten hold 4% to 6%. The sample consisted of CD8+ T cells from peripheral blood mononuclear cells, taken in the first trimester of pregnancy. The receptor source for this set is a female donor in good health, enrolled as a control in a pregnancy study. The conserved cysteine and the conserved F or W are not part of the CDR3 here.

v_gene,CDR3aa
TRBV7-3,ASSLRLAGLYNEQF
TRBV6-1,ASSPDRRTYEQY
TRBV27,ASSLVVGEGISYEQY
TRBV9,ASSSGTVMNTEAF
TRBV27,ASSSILQETQY
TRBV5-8,ASSLAVGSAHEQF
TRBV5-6,ASSLVGVGTEAF
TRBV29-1,SVEGQGLGEQF
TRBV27,ASRDISDIYGYT
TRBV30,AWSVSGGRYEKLF
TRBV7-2,ASSSGTGVYEKLF
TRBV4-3,ASSQDPRGGNIQY
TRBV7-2,ASSQTSLSYNSPLH
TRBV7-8,ASSVEGGGAPYNEQF
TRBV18,ASSDQGQGGIFDEQY
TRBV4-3,ASSLGIGGTEAF
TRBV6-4,ASSRDVIGANVLT
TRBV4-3,ASSSTLGRNTEAF
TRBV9,ASSPREASGHQETQY
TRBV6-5,ASSYGGTGFGYT
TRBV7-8,ASSSPRGQGNIQY
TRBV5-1,ASSADRGHVNTGELF
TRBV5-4,ASSLGQPQPYNSPLH
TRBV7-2,ASSPLAALAGGSNEQF
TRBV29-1,SVQRGGPYEQY
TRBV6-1,ASTPDYGYT
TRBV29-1,SVEAQDGGTQY
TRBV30,AWSVLPASAVYEQY
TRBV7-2,ASSSGLAGGLSEQF
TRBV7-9,ASSLGMTHRGPLH
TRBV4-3,ASSQAAGVSTDTQY
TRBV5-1,ASSSLDKLNTEAF
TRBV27,ASAGGNQPQH
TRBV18,ASSPGPGTSHTLRGTGELF
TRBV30,AWRTPGQGDGNTIY
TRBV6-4,ASSDSSYPYNEQF
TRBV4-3,ASSQGGGSGANVLT
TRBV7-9,ASRTPGFSGANVLT
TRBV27,ASSLQGTAYNEQF